These 13 T cell receptor beta chains share one sample of origin, sequenced in a study of T cell repertoires in cytomegalovirus infection (dated by TCRdb to between 2019 and 2020). Instrument used: Illumina HiSeq 1500. Starting from the raw public reads, TCRdb applied fastp trimming at Q25, assembled clones with MiXCR and retained in-frame beta chains. Under each unique CDR3 protein, matching rows form one entry showing the most common genes and DNA. The sample data list more than 200,000 distinct CDR3 sequences, and less than 9.5% of these were observed just once. Approximately 15% of the sample rests with the top ten. Sequences were obtained from PBMCs. The receptors here all came from a human donor in good health (CMV status not recorded). Some clones in this sample may be carry-over from other donors' samples.

The rearrangement uses TRBV7-4 and TRBJ2-5; D not resolved. The V gene lost 1 base and the J gene lost 2 bases, with 20 bases spanning the gap. The CDR3 contains 18 residues. The germline V gene encodes CDR1 SGHVT and CDR2 SQSDAQ. CDR3 protein: CASSLGRSSPHPQETQYF. CDR3 DNA: TGTGCCAGCAGCTTAGGTCGCTCTTCACCCCACCCTCAAGAGACCCAGTACTTC.

CDR3 region: CSVVGLLGYTF. The CDR3 region has the DNA TGCAGTGTTGTCGGCCTTCTTGGCTACACCTTC. The chain has TRBV20-1 and TRBJ1-2, with unresolved D. V dropped 7 bases and J dropped 7 bases, with 13 bases sitting between them. The CDR3 extends over 11 amino acids. Germline V gene sequence: CDR1 DFQATT, CDR2 SNEGSKA (reference sequence).

This clonotype was recorded many times. CDR3: CASSFDPGQVPNQPQHF. Written as DNA, the CDR3 is TGTGCCAGCAGTTTCGATCCCGGACAGGTACCGAATCAGCCCCAGCATTTT. The chain employs TRBV12-3 or TRBV12-4 and TRBJ1-5, with TRBD1 identical over 7 bases. V dropped 3 bases and J dropped 4; count of bases not matched to a gene: 12. There are 17 residues in the CDR3.

In this sample, this clonotype turned up many times. This chain joins TRBV7-2 and TRBJ1-4, with D unresolved. Germline V gives CDR1 SGHTA, CDR2 FQGNSA. The CDR3 contains 16 residues. Trimming stripped 0 bases from V and 6 bases from J, with 14 bases between. The CDR3 reads CASSLAIEGWYEKLFF. DNA for the CDR3: TGTGCCAGCAGCTTAGCGATAGAGGGCTGGTATGAAAAACTGTTTTTT.

This clonotype was observed at least ten times. This chain joins TRBV7-2 and TRBJ1-2, with D perhaps matching TRBD1 (5 bases). V lost 5 bases and J 7 bases, leaving 14 bases between the germline ends. The CDR3 length is 13 residues. From germline, CDR1 is SGHTA and CDR2 FQGNSA. Written as DNA, the CDR3 is TGTGCCAGCAGCCCGCGGGGGGGACGTGGCTACACCTTC. As protein: CASSPRGGRGYTF.

There are a few counts of this clonotype. Written as DNA, the CDR3 is TGTGCCAGCAGTCGCGGGGGCGATGGCTACACCTTC. Protein sequence: CASSRGGDGYTF. V gene TRBV6-6 combines with J gene TRBJ1-2; D perhaps matches TRBD1 (6 bases). The germline V gene has CDR1 MNHNY and CDR2 SVGAGI (reference sequence). CDR3 length: 12 amino acids. Deletions cut 5 bases from V and 6 bases from J, with 10 bases between.

This clonotype was counted ten times or more. The chain has TRBV7-2 and TRBJ2-3, with 9 nucleotides matching TRBD2. Germline-derived CDR1 and CDR2 are SGHTA and FQGNSA. This CDR3 comprises 17 residues. J lost 2 bases, V lost 1 base, and 7 bases had no gene match. The CDR3, as DNA: TGTGCCAGCAGCTTAGAAAAGACTAGCGGACTCACAGATACGCAGTATTTT. It encodes CASSLEKTSGLTDTQYF.

The chain couples TRBV9 to TRBJ2-7; D perhaps matches TRBD2 (5 bases). Trimming removed 0 bases from V and 3 bases from J, with 10 bases in between. There are 14 residues in the CDR3. Germline CDR1 SGDLS, CDR2 YYNGEE. The CDR3 bases are TGTGCCAGCAGCGTAGCTAGCAGAATCTACGAGCAGTACTTC. It specifies CASSVASRIYEQYF.

The chain has TRBV29-1 and TRBJ2-2, with D possibly being TRBD1 or TRBD2 (5 bases each). V lost 4 bases, J lost 6 bases, and 12 bases lay in between. There are 13 residues in the CDR3. Germline CDR1 SQVTM, CDR2 ANQGSEA. CDR3 bases: TGCAGCGTTGTAGGGGACGTCCCCGGGGAGCTGTTTTTT. Amino acids: CSVVGDVPGELFF.

The chain has TRBV28 and TRBJ2-5; 13 positions match TRBD2. V lost 6 bases, J lost 0 bases, and 4 bases stayed unmatched. Germline values: CDR1 MDHEN, CDR2 SYDVKM. CDR3 length: 16 residues. In DNA, the CDR3 is TGTGCCAGCAGGGCCGGACTAGCGGGGGACCAAGAGACCCAGTACTTC. Its protein is CASRAGLAGDQETQYF.

The chain has TRBV12-5 and TRBJ2-2, with D unclear. The CDR3 runs 12 residues. Trimming left V 8 bases short and J 4 bases short, with 8 bases between. The V gene's germline CDR1 is LGHNT and CDR2 FRNRAP. CDR3 sequence (DNA): TGTGCTAGTCAGGTCCTCACCGGGGAGCTGTTTTTT. Its translation: CASQVLTGELFF.

V usage is TRBV6-2 or TRBV6-3 and J usage is TRBJ2-3; D call uncertain. This CDR3 region has 16 residues. Germline CDR1 is MNHEY and CDR2 is SVGEGT. V was cut by 6 bases and J by 0 bases, with 16 bases left in between. CDR3 nucleotide sequence: TGTGCCAGCAGCCCTCTGAAGGTTCCTAGCACAGATACGCAGTATTTT. Its translation is CASSPLKVPSTDTQYF.

There are many counts of this clonotype. The chain uses TRBV7-6 and TRBJ2-2; TRBD2 aligns across 7 bases. This CDR3 is 15 amino acids long. The germline V gene encodes CDR1 SGHVS and CDR2 FNYEAQ. The V segment lost 5 bases and the J segment 6 bases; nucleotides outside the gene matches: 9. CDR3 DNA sequence: TGTGCCAGCAGCCCCGGGGCTAGCGGTGCCGGGGAGCTGTTTTTT. Encoded protein: CASSPGASGAGELFF.